The present TCR beta chain was sequenced within a study of brain T cells in children with intractable seizures. The study, taken as a whole, reports: Patients' HCMV serostatus was unknown; virus specificity rests on CDR3 similarity alone. Absence of clones before surgery may stem from lower sequencing depth.

CDR3 length equals 16 residues. With 5 bases clipped from V and 6 bases from J, the junction kept 12 bases outside the gene matches. In germline, CDR1 is SGHAT, CDR2 FQDESV (reference sequence). TCRdb's copy holds only in-frame clones and misses some; the assay was immunoSEQ multiplex PCR. The sample lists around 340,000 clones, over 90% occurring once. A remark on this clone: Its antigen is unknown.

The time point was: blood from clinic visit 5 months post-surgery; TSC patient then seizure free. The sequenced cases were selected for having the highest brain T cell transcript signatures. At least one anti-epileptic drug was given before surgery. This chain uses TRBV11-1 with TRBJ2-1, with TRBD2 matching 8 bases. This sequence was found in a boy younger than two with tuberous sclerosis and intractable seizures. Sequenced material: peripheral blood, taken 4 to 5 months after surgery. CDR3 sequence reads: CASSPDTRLAGNEQFF. CDR3 bases: TGTGCCAGCAGCCCCGACACTCGGCTAGCGGGCAATGAGCAGTTCTTC. The whole variable domain, remainder taken from reference TRBV11-1 and TRBJ2-1, is EAEVAQSPRYKITEKSQAVAFWCDPISGHATLYWYRQILGQGPELLVQFQDESVVDDSQLPKDRFSAERLKGVDSTLKIQPAELGDSAMYLCASSPDTRLAGNEQFFGPGTRLTVL.